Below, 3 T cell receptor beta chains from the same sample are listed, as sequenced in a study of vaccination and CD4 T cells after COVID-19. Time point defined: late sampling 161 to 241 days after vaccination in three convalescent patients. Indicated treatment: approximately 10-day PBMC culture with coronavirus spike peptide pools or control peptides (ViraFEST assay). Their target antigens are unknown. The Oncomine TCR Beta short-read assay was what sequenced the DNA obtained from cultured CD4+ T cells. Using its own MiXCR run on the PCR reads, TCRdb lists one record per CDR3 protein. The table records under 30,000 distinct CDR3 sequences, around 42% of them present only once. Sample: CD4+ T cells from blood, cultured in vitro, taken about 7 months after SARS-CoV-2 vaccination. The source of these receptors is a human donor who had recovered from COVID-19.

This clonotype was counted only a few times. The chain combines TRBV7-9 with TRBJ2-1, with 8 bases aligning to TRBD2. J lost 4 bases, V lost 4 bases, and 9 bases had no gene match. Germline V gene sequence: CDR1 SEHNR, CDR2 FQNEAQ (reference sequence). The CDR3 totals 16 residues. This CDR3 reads CASSSPRGGPYNEQFF. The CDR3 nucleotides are TGTGCCAGCAGCTCCCCCCGCGGGGGGCCGTACAATGAGCAGTTCTTC.

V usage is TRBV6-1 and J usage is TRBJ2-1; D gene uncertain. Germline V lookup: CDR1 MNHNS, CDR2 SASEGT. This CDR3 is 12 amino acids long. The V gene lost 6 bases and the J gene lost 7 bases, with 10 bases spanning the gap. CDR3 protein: CASRNWVNEQFF. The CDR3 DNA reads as TGTGCCAGCAGGAACTGGGTTAATGAGCAGTTCTTC.

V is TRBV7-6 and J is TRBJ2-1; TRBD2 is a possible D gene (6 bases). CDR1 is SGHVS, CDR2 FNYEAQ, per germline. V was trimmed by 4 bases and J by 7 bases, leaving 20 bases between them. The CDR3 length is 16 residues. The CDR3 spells CASSSGTSRRPNEQFF. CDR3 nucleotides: TGTGCCAGCAGCTCGGGAACTAGCCGACGCCCTAATGAGCAGTTCTTC.